These T cell receptor beta chains were read from a single sample in a study of cytomegalovirus exposure and HLA in healthy donors. Here immunoSEQ multiplex PCR was the method, and the copy in TCRdb shows in-frame clones only, minus some. This sample has fewer than 140,000 clones, with under 80% found just once. The sample was PBMCs. Receptor source: a woman in her fifties or sixties in good health and CMV-seropositive. The CDR3 runs from the conserved cysteine through the conserved F or W. D genes are given only for firm matches. The size of a clone is reported for some rows only, either as once, few or many, or as a class for expanded clones.

.	TRBJ2-1	13	TRBV7-3	.	TGTGCCAGCAGCTCAGACAGAACCAATGAGCAGTTCTTC	CASSSDRTNEQFF
TRBD1	TRBJ1-5	15	TRBV5-5	once	TGTGCCAGCAGCTCCACAGGGGCTGACAATCAGCCCCAGCATTTT	CASSSTGADNQPQHF
.	TRBJ1-3	17	TRBV7-9	.	TGTGCCAGCAGCTTACCCACACGACGGGTCTCTGGAAACACCATATATTTT	CASSLPTRRVSGNTIYF
TRBD1	TRBJ1-2	14	TRBV2	.	TGTGCCAGCAGTGCGGACAGGGGAATATATGGCTACACCTTC	CASSADRGIYGYTF
TRBD2	TRBJ2-3	15	TRBV25-1	.	TGTGCCAGCAGTGAATGGGGGGGTGGAGCAGATACGCAGTATTTT	CASSEWGGGADTQYF
.	TRBJ2-7	16	TRBV10-2	.	TGCGCCAGCAGTAAGAATTTCGGGACTGTTTCCTACGAGCAGTACTTC	CASSKNFGTVSYEQYF
TRBD1	TRBJ1-5	15	TRBV2	.	TGTGCCAGCACCCTGACAGGGGGATTCAATCAGCCCCAGCATTTT	CASTLTGGFNQPQHF
.	TRBJ1-2	12	TRBV5-1	.	TGCGCCAGCAGTATGGGGGGCTATGGCTACACCTTC	CASSMGGYGYTF
TRBD1	TRBJ2-1	17	TRBV7-3	.	TGTGCCAGCAGCTCTGTAGGGACAGGGGTTACCTACAATGAGCAGTTCTTC	CASSSVGTGVTYNEQFF
.	TRBJ1-1	13	TRBV10-3	few	TGTGCCATCGGCGGGGATCAAAGCACTGAAGCTTTCTTT	CAIGGDQSTEAFF
TRBD1	TRBJ1-1	15	TRBV9	few	TGTGCCAGCAGCATCGGGACAGGGACGGGATCTGAAGCTTTCTTT	CASSIGTGTGSEAFF
.	TRBJ1-4	14	TRBV5-1	few	TGCGCCAGCAGTTCCGAACAGGGTTCCGAAAAACTGTTTTTT	CASSSEQGSEKLFF
.	TRBJ2-7	13	TRBV5-1	.	TGCGCCAGCAGCTTCCAGCCTGGGACAGAGCAGTACTTC	CASSFQPGTEQYF
.	TRBJ1-5	15	TRBV27	.	TGTGCCAGCAGTCCCGGACAGAGCCTCAATCAGCCCCAGCATTTT	CASSPGQSLNQPQHF
.	TRBJ1-5	15	TRBV6-1	few	TGTGCCAGCACCCTGTACAGGGATAGCAATCAGCCCCAGCATTTT	CASTLYRDSNQPQHF
.	TRBJ2-7	14	TRBV7-9	.	TGTGCCAGCAGCTTAGCGGTGGGCAAGAACGAGCAGTACTTC	CASSLAVGKNEQYF
.	TRBJ2-1	14	TRBV2	many	TGTGCCAGCAGGGCCTTGTACTCCTACAATGAGCAGTTCTTC	CASRALYSYNEQFF
TRBD2	TRBJ2-2	20	TRBV27	.	TGTGCCAGCAGTTTGCGACTAGCGGGGGGGCCGCTTGCGAACACCGGGGAGCTGTTTTTT	CASSLRLAGGPLANTGELFF
.	TRBJ1-1	14	TRBV5-4	.	TGTGCCAGCAGCTCGGACACCTCATCCACTGAAGCTTTCTTT	CASSSDTSSTEAFF
TRBD1	TRBJ1-1	16	TRBV7-2	.	TGTGCCAGCAGCGTCGCCGGGACAGGGGTGAACACTGAAGCTTTCTTT	CASSVAGTGVNTEAFF
TRBD1	TRBJ1-5	13	TRBV19	.	TGTGCCAGTATGGACAGGGAGCTCCAGCCCCAGCATTTT	CASMDRELQPQHF
.	TRBJ1-1	18	TRBV18	.	TGTGCCAGCTCACCATCGGTTCTCTCCAGGGGTCCGAACACTGAAGCTTTCTTT	CASSPSVLSRGPNTEAFF
.	TRBJ1-1	14	TRBV5-1	.	TGCGCCAGCAGCTTGGCCCCAAAGAACACTGAAGCTTTCTTT	CASSLAPKNTEAFF
.	TRBJ1-6	18	TRBV5-1	.	TGCGCCAGCAGCATGGGATTAGCAGGGCAGTTGCTAAATTCACCCCTCCACTTT	CASSMGLAGQLLNSPLHF
TRBD1	TRBJ2-3	15	TRBV5-1	.	TGCGCCAGCAGCTTACAGGGGAGCGGCACAGATACGCAGTATTTT	CASSLQGSGTDTQYF
TRBD1	TRBJ2-3	14	TRBV5-4	.	TGTGCCAGCAGCCCAACAGGGGGCGTAGATACGCAGTATTTT	CASSPTGGVDTQYF
TRBD1	TRBJ1-3	15	TRBV28	.	TGTGCCAGCAGTTTACAGGGGGGATTGAGTAACACCATATATTTT	CASSLQGGLSNTIYF
TRBD1	TRBJ1-1	16	TRBV4-3	.	TGCGCCAGCAGCCAAGCTCCGACAGGGGGCACGGGTGAAGCTTTCTTT	CASSQAPTGGTGEAFF
.	TRBJ2-1	14	TRBV14	once	TGTGCCAGCAGCCAAGATATGGTCGGGGTCGGACAGTTCTTC	CASSQDMVGVGQFF
TRBD1	TRBJ1-1	14	TRBV2	.	TGTGCCAGCAACCTCGACAGGGCGGTCACTGAAGCTTTCTTT	CASNLDRAVTEAFF
.	TRBJ1-5	13	TRBV7-9	.	TGTTCCAGCAGCCACAGGGAAGGCCAGCCCCAGCATTTT	CSSSHREGQPQHF
.	TRBJ2-2	13	TRBV6-5	.	TGTGCCAGCAGTTTGCGTTACACCGGGGAGCTGTTTTTT	CASSLRYTGELFF
.	TRBJ2-7	12	TRBV29-1	.	TGCAGCGTTGAAGGTTTGGGGCCCGAGCAGTACTTC	CSVEGLGPEQYF
.	TRBJ2-7	15	TRBV5-8	few	TGTGCCAGCAGCTTGTACCGCGAGATTATCGAAGAGCAGTACTTC	CASSLYREIIEEQYF
.	TRBJ1-2	11	TRBV29-1	.	TGCAGCGTTGTAACAGCTTATGGCTACACCTTC	CSVVTAYGYTF
TRBD1	TRBJ2-5	15	TRBV7-9	.	TGTGCCAGCAGCCCCCGGACAGGGAGACAAGAGACCCAGTACTTC	CASSPRTGRQETQYF
.	TRBJ2-1	20	TRBV7-6	.	TGTGCCAGCAGCTTAGTTCGTTCTTTGGAGCCCGTTAGCTCCTACAATGAGCAGTTCTTC	CASSLVRSLEPVSSYNEQFF
.	TRBJ1-2	11	TRBV10-3	.	TGTGCCACTTCGGAGGCGCAGGGCTACACCTTC	CATSEAQGYTF
.	TRBJ1-1	13	TRBV6-6	few	TGTGCCAGCAGCCCCTCGTCGGGAACTGAAGCTTTCTTT	CASSPSSGTEAFF
TRBD1	TRBJ1-3	16	TRBV30	.	TGTGCCTGGAGTGTATCTTTTGGACAGGATGGAAACACCATATATTTT	CAWSVSFGQDGNTIYF
TRBD1	TRBJ1-2	14	TRBV9	.	TGTGCCAGCAGCACCGGACAGGGGGTAGGTGGCTACACCTTC	CASSTGQGVGGYTF
TRBD1	TRBJ1-6	15	TRBV27	once	TGTGCCAGCAAAAAATTCGGGACAGGGGATTCACCCCTCCACTTT	CASKKFGTGDSPLHF
.	TRBJ1-2	14	TRBV7-9	.	TGTTCCAGCAGCTTAGCGAGGAGTGACTATGGCTACACCTTC	CSSSLARSDYGYTF
TRBD1	TRBJ1-1	14	TRBV30	.	TGTGCCTGGAAGGGACAGGGGGGTCGGACTGAAGCTTTCTTT	CAWKGQGGRTEAFF
.	TRBJ1-4	15	TRBV28	.	TGTGCCAGCAGTTTAGCCGGGTCCCATAATGAAAAACTGTTTTTT	CASSLAGSHNEKLFF
.	TRBJ1-5	11	TRBV29-1	.	TGCAGCGTTGAGGGGCCTCAGCCCCAGCATTTT	CSVEGPQPQHF
.	TRBJ1-4	16	TRBV6-5	.	TGTGCCAGCAGTTACGCCTCAGTCACAACTAATGAAAAACTGTTTTTT	CASSYASVTTNEKLFF
.	TRBJ1-5	13	TRBV11-2	once	TGTGCCAGCAGCAGGGGCGTGAATCAGCCCCAGCATTTT	CASSRGVNQPQHF
TRBD1	TRBJ1-2	16	TRBV11-2	.	TGTGCCAGCAGCTTACCCGGGACAGGGGCTAACTATGGCTACACCTTC	CASSLPGTGANYGYTF
.	TRBJ2-1	13	TRBV7-2	.	TGTGCCAGCAGCACGACAGTCACCAGGGAGCAGTTCTTC	CASSTTVTREQFF
TRBD1	TRBJ1-1	14	TRBV18	.	TGTGCCAGCTCTGTGACAGGGGACACCACTGAAGCTTTCTTT	CASSVTGDTTEAFF
.	TRBJ2-1	15	TRBV5-1	.	TGCGCCAGCAGCTGGGGGGGGCTTGGCAGTAATGAGCAGTTCTTC	CASSWGGLGSNEQFF
.	TRBJ2-3	15	TRBV9	.	TGTGCCAGTAAGCCTCCTAGAACCAGCACAGATACGCAGTATTTT	CASKPPRTSTDTQYF